This T cell receptor (beta chain) was observed in a study of cytotoxic CD8 clonotypes in ibrutinib-treated CLL. Study-wide results and limits: Starting clonality was above that of age-matched healthy donors and tracked circulating CD8+ T-cell counts. Contraction or stability on treatment characterized the public clonotypes, which were uncommon.

Repertoires were generated with immunoSEQ multiplex PCR, while TCRdb's copy carries only in-frame clones and drops some. This repertoire shows 110,000 to 150,000 clones, about four fifths found once; its top ten account for around 13%. This clone was counted only a few times. Its cognate antigen is unknown. CDR3 size: 13 residues. Germline loops: CDR1 ENHRY, CDR2 SYGVKD. The ends were cut back, 7 bases at V and 2 bases at J, with 11 bases in the middle. Source: PBMCs, taken after 12 months of ibrutinib treatment. This TCR came from a human donor with chronic lymphocytic leukemia. This chain joins TRBV10-3 and TRBJ1-1; D is undetermined. This CDR3 is CAIIKGPNTEAFF. The CDR3 nucleotides read TGTGCCATCATTAAGGGCCCTAACACTGAAGCTTTCTTT.